These 32 T cell receptor beta chains share one sample of origin, sequenced in a study of T cell responses to AZD1222 COVID-19 vaccine. Clones were read by immunoSEQ multiplex PCR, and TCRdb kept only the in-frame ones, dropping some. The sample shows approximately 200,000 clones, about 87% of them seen only once. The sample here was peripheral blood, taken on day 0 of MenACWY control vaccination. These receptors all come from an adult in good health.

V gene TRBV7-8 combines with J gene TRBJ2-7; the D call may be TRBD1 or TRBD2 (5 bases each). The V gene lost 4 bases and the J gene lost 1 base, with 11 bases spanning the gap. The CDR3 loop spans 14 amino acids. Germline CDR1 and CDR2: SGHVS and FQNEAQ. The CDR3 spells CASSSFGTSYEQYF. The CDR3 DNA is TGTGCCAGCAGCTCGTTCGGGACGTCCTACGAGCAGTACTTC. The full variable domain, its missing parts supplied by reference TRBV7-8 and TRBJ2-7, is GAGVSQSPRYKVAKRGQDVALRCDPISGHVSLFWYQQALGQGPEFLTYFQNEAQLDKSGLPSDRFFAERPEGSVSTLKIQRTQQEDSAVYLCASSSFGTSYEQYFGPGTRLTVT.

The gene calls are TRBV28 and TRBJ1-6; possible D gene TRBD1, 5 bases. This CDR3 region has 16 residues. V was pared by 6 bases and J by 5 bases, with 17 bases between. CDR1 MDHEN and CDR2 SYDVKM come from the germline V gene. CDR3 DNA: TGTGCCAGCAGCCCACTCGGGGCAGTTGATAATTCACCCCTCCACTTT. The encoded protein is CASSPLGAVDNSPLHF.

This sequence joins TRBV19 and TRBJ1-5; a weak D match, TRBD1 (5 bases). Germline CDR1 and CDR2: LNHDA and SQIVND (reference sequence). The V gene lost 4 bases and the J gene lost 6 bases, with 16 bases spanning the gap. This CDR3 comprises 15 residues. The CDR3 DNA follows: TGTGCCAGTAGTAGCGCAGGGATTGTATCTCAGCCCCAGCATTTT. As protein: CASSSAGIVSQPQHF. The full variable domain, rest sourced from reference TRBV19 and TRBJ1-5, is DGGITQSPKYLFRKEGQNVTLSCEQNLNHDAMYWYRQDPGQGLRLIYYSQIVNDFQKGDIAEGYSVSREKKESFPLTVTSAQKNPTAFYLCASSSAGIVSQPQHFGDGTRLSIL.

The chain carries TRBV19 and TRBJ2-5, with D uncertain. The V end was cut by 9 bases, the J end by 2 bases, with 7 bases between. Germline V gives CDR1 LNHDA, CDR2 SQIVND (reference sequence). The CDR3 extends over 11 amino acids. The CDR3 is CASKWQETQYF. The CDR3 DNA follows: TGTGCCAGCAAATGGCAAGAGACCCAGTACTTC.

The rearrangement links TRBV28 to TRBJ1-2; 7 bases fit TRBD1. The germline V gene has CDR1 MDHEN and CDR2 SYDVKM. Losses at the gene ends were 4 bases for V and 2 bases for J; bases not matched to a gene: 4. This CDR3 has 14 amino acids. The CDR3 loop reads CASSSPDRNYGYTF. The CDR3 coding sequence is TGTGCCAGCAGTTCGCCGGACAGGAACTATGGCTACACCTTC.

The gene calls are TRBV30 and TRBJ1-4; no definite D call. The CDR3 consists of 12 residues. Germline CDR1 reads GTSNPN; CDR2 reads SVGIG (reference sequence). The V end lost 7 bases, the J end lost 3 bases, and 9 bases lay between the germline ends. In nucleotides, the CDR3 is TGTGCCTTGCGCAGCTCTAATGAAAAACTGTTTTTT. Its protein product is CALRSSNEKLFF.

V is TRBV9 and J is TRBJ2-1, with 10 bases aligning to TRBD2. The CDR3 has 15 amino acids. Germline lookup yields CDR1 SGDLS and CDR2 YYNGEE. Germline trimming cut 1 base from V and 6 bases from J; bases unmatched to any gene: 4. CDR3 bases: TGTGCCAGCAGCGTACTAGCGGGAGAAGGCAATGAGCAGTTCTTC. Protein sequence: CASSVLAGEGNEQFF.

This clone was observed once. V gene TRBV7-9 combines with J gene TRBJ1-4; D gene unclear. The CDR3 spans 15 residues. Trimming took off 5 bases at V and 5 bases at J, with 15 bases between the two ends. Per germline, CDR1 SEHNR and CDR2 FQNEAQ (reference sequence). The CDR3 sequence: CASSQGSQLNEKLFF. Written as DNA, the CDR3 is TGTGCCAGCAGCCAAGGGTCCCAACTAAATGAAAAACTGTTTTTT.

This chain joins TRBV7-9 and TRBJ2-5; D not resolved. This CDR3 is built from 14 residues. Germline loops: CDR1 SEHNR, CDR2 FQNEAQ (reference sequence). V was cut by 1 base and J by 2 bases, with 8 bases left in between. The CDR3 region has the DNA TGTGCCAGCAGCTTAGGGCCAGTTCAAGAGACCCAGTACTTC. It translates to CASSLGPVQETQYF.

The chain joins TRBV7-2 to TRBJ1-6; D not resolved. Trimming shortened V by 5 bases and J by 5 bases, and 4 bases separated the two germline ends. The CDR3 consists of 12 residues. Germline V gene lookup returns CDR1 SGHTA and CDR2 FQGNSA. This CDR3 is CASSRDNSPLHF. CDR3 nucleotide sequence: TGTGCCAGCAGCCGTGATAATTCACCCCTCCACTTT.

The gene calls are TRBV7-8 and TRBJ2-7; perhaps TRBD2 as D (5 bases). The germline V gene encodes CDR1 SGHVS and CDR2 FQNEAQ. CDR3 size: 13 residues. Written as DNA, the CDR3 is TGTGCTATACTGGCAGGACTCTCCTACGAGCAGTACTTC. It specifies CAILAGLSYEQYF.

The chain links TRBV28 to TRBJ2-3, with 7 bases lining up with TRBD2. The J segment lost 3 bases and the V segment lost 2 bases, leaving 2 bases of the junction unmatched. The CDR3 runs 14 residues. The germline gives CDR1 MDHEN, CDR2 SYDVKM. The CDR3 reads CASSLAGVTDTQYF. CDR3 in DNA: TGTGCCAGCAGTTTAGCGGGAGTTACAGATACGCAGTATTTT.

The rearrangement links TRBV9 to TRBJ1-1, with a tentative D call TRBD1 (6 bases). Per the germline V gene, CDR1 is SGDLS and CDR2 is YYNGEE. The CDR3 is 15 residues long. The ends were cut back, 0 bases at V and 1 base at J, with 10 bases in the middle. The CDR3 nucleotides read TGTGCCAGCAGCGTAGGCGGCAGGGGGAACACTGAAGCTTTCTTT. Translation: CASSVGGRGNTEAFF.

The rearrangement joins TRBV27 to TRBJ2-5; D remains ambiguous. This CDR3 contains 13 residues. Looked up from germline, CDR1 is MNHEY and CDR2 is SMNVEV (reference sequence). With 2 bases removed from V and 5 bases from J, the gap between germline ends came to 9 bases. The CDR3 sequence: CASSLSRTETQYF. The DNA for the CDR3 is TGTGCCAGCAGTTTAAGCAGGACGGAGACCCAGTACTTC.

The genes are TRBV6-2 or TRBV6-3 and TRBJ2-2, with a weak D call TRBD1 (5 bases). This CDR3 region has 20 residues. From germline, CDR1 is MNHEY and CDR2 SVGEGT. V shed 3 bases and J shed 2 bases, with 25 bases lying between them. In DNA, the CDR3 is TGTGCCAGCAGTTATTCTCCCGGCAGGGTAACCTCGCTTAACACCGGGGAGCTGTTTTTT. Its translation: CASSYSPGRVTSLNTGELFF.

The J gene is TRBJ1-5, the V gene TRBV5-5; D is unresolved. CDR3 length: 12 amino acids. The V end lost 4 bases, the J end lost 1 base, and 3 bases lay between the germline ends. Germline assignment: CDR1 SGHKS and CDR2 YYEKEE (reference sequence). CDR3 bases: TGTGCCAGCAGCGCCAGCAATCAGCCCCAGCATTTT. Its translation: CASSASNQPQHF.

This sequence joins TRBV24-1 and TRBJ2-3; 7 bases align to TRBD1. Germline CDR1 is KGHDR and CDR2 is SFDVKD. V shed 4 bases, J shed 0 bases, and the junction held 12 bases outside the gene matches. CDR3 size: 18 residues. The CDR3 DNA reads as TGTGCCACCAGTGACCTCGACAGGGCACACGGGAGCACAGATACGCAGTATTTT. Translation gives CATSDLDRAHGSTDTQYF.

The CDR3 protein is CASSRRTVTYEQYF. The CDR3 region has the DNA TGTGCCAGCAGCCGACGGACGGTCACCTACGAGCAGTACTTC. The J gene is TRBJ2-7, the V gene TRBV6-6; D not certain. The germline V gene has CDR1 MNHNY and CDR2 SVGAGI (reference sequence). Trimming removed 6 bases from V and 2 bases from J, with 14 bases in between. The CDR3 loop spans 14 amino acids.

V and J are TRBV6-2 or TRBV6-3 and TRBJ2-3, with 8 nucleotides matching TRBD1. The V segment lost 4 bases and the J segment 4 bases; nucleotides outside the gene matches: 4. Germline-derived CDR1 and CDR2 are MNHEY and SVGEGT. There are 14 residues in the CDR3. In DNA, the CDR3 is TGTGCCAGCAGTTCCCAGGGGGCCTCAGATACGCAGTATTTT. As protein: CASSSQGASDTQYF.

The chain's CDR3 is CASSPPERQGSSPLHF. In DNA form, the CDR3 reads TGTGCCAGCTCACCACCCGAAAGACAGGGGAGTTCACCCCTCCACTTT. The chain has TRBV18 and TRBJ1-6; 8 bases are a match to TRBD1. The V segment lost 0 bases and the J segment 9 bases; nucleotides outside the gene matches: 7. CDR3 length equals 16 residues. CDR1 and CDR2 (germline): KGHSH, LQKENI. The entire variable domain, with the rest obtained from reference TRBV18 and TRBJ1-6, is as follows: NAGVMQNPRHLVRRRGQEARLRCSPMKGHSHVYWYRQLPEEGLKFMVYLQKENIIDESGMPKERFSAEFPKEGPSILRIQQVVRGDSAAYFCASSPPERQGSSPLHFGNGTRLTVT.

This clone was observed a handful of times. This chain connects TRBV10-3 to TRBJ1-1; weak D call: TRBD1 (5 bases). The V end lost 0 bases, the J end lost 7 bases, and 9 bases lay between the germline ends. The CDR3 consists of 13 residues. CDR1 and CDR2 from the germline V gene are ENHRY and SYGVKD. CDR3 loop: CAISESGGIEAFF. DNA of the CDR3: TGTGCCATCAGTGAGTCCGGGGGAATTGAAGCTTTCTTT.

The chain recombines TRBV30 with TRBJ1-2; no clear D. V lost 5 bases to trimming and J lost 8 bases, with 15 bases between them. CDR1 GTSNPN and CDR2 SVGIG come from the germline V gene (reference sequence). This CDR3 has 12 amino acids. The CDR3 sequence: CAWARERSGYTF. The CDR3 region has the DNA TGTGCCTGGGCGAGGGAGAGGAGCGGCTACACCTTC.

This clone occurred a few times. This chain links TRBV5-1 with TRBJ2-7; possibly TRBD1 or TRBD2 for D (5 bases each). Germline loops: CDR1 SGHRS, CDR2 YFSETQ. The CDR3 sequence is 16 residues long. V lost 4 bases and J lost 10, with 27 bases in between. CDR3 in DNA: TGCGCCAGCAGCACGACAACCGGGACCGGTAACCTACGACAGTACTTC. This translates into CASSTTTGTGNLRQYF.

This chain connects TRBV6-5 to TRBJ2-1; no clear D. The CDR3 extends over 15 amino acids. Germline CDR1 is MNHEY and CDR2 is SVGAGI. V dropped 9 bases and J dropped 0 bases, with 15 bases sitting between them. The CDR3 bases are TGTGCCAGGATCTGGGCACCTAGCTCCTACAATGAGCAGTTCTTC. Its translation: CARIWAPSSYNEQFF.

Concerning this clone: This same CDR3 is encoded by further DNA sequences in the sample. The V call is TRBV29-1, the J call TRBJ2-7, with D uncertain. Trimming pared 0 bases from V and 1 base from J, leaving 4 bases between. Germline-derived CDR1 and CDR2 are SQVTM and ANQGSEA. There are 12 residues in the CDR3. CDR3: CSVEDGSYEQYF. Here the CDR3 DNA reads TGCAGCGTTGAAGACGGTTCCTACGAGCAGTACTTC.

The genes are TRBV3-1 (or the pseudogene TRBV3-2) and TRBJ2-2, with D possibly matching TRBD2 (6 bases). Germline V lookup: CDR1 LGHDT, CDR2 YNNKEL (reference sequence). The length of the CDR3 is 14 residues. Trimming took off 3 bases at V and 1 base at J, with 6 bases between the two ends. The CDR3 sequence: CASSQGGNTGELFF. The DNA for the CDR3 is TGTGCCAGCAGCCAGGGAGGGAACACCGGGGAGCTGTTTTTT.

This clone was seen a single time. The identical CDR3 is also encoded by other nucleotide sequences in the sample. The CDR3 coding sequence is TGTGCCATCAGTGAGACAGGGGGTGATGGCTACACCTTC. Translation: CAISETGGDGYTF. This chain links TRBV10-3 with TRBJ1-2, with 8 bases matching TRBD1. The germline gives CDR1 ENHRY, CDR2 SYGVKD. The CDR3 runs to 13 residues. Trimming removed 2 bases from V and 6 bases from J; junction bases left unmatched: 2.

The rearrangement links TRBV28 to TRBJ2-1; D might be TRBD2 (5 bases). The CDR3 totals 16 residues. Trimming left V 1 base short and J 7 bases short, with 17 bases between. Germline-derived CDR1 and CDR2 are MDHEN and SYDVKM. The CDR3 DNA reads as TGTGCCAGCAGTTTATCGCCGGGGTATGTTGTAAATGAGCAGTTCTTC. Amino acids: CASSLSPGYVVNEQFF.

V is TRBV7-2 and J is TRBJ1-2; 10 bases map to TRBD1. V was clipped by 6 bases and J by 4 bases; unmatched bases: 14. The germline V gene encodes CDR1 SGHTA and CDR2 FQGNSA. The CDR3 length is 17 residues. DNA of the CDR3: TGTGCCAGCAGGCCACCGACAGGGGGCTCATTGATCTATGGCTACACCTTC. It is translated as CASRPPTGGSLIYGYTF.

This clone has a handful of counts. The J gene is TRBJ2-7, the V gene TRBV5-6; TRBD2 is a possible D gene (5 bases). The CDR3 runs to 14 residues. CDR1 is SGHDT and CDR2 is YYEEEE in the germline V gene. The V gene lost 3 bases and the J gene lost 4 bases, with 14 bases spanning the gap. The CDR3, as DNA: TGTGCCAGCAGCTACAGAAGCCGGGGATACGAGCAGTACTTC. As protein: CASSYRSRGYEQYF.

The chain carries TRBV7-9 and TRBJ1-5, with 9 positions matching TRBD1. This CDR3 spans 14 amino acids. J was trimmed by 4 bases and V by 4 bases; bases with no gene match: 2. Germline-derived CDR1 and CDR2 are SEHNR and FQNEAQ (reference sequence). In nucleotides, the CDR3 is TGTGCCAGCAGCTCAGGACAGGGGAATCAGCCCCAGCATTTT. This translates into CASSSGQGNQPQHF.

The CDR3 sequence: CASSLASRDHEQYF. For the CDR3, the DNA is TGTGCCAGCAGCTTAGCGTCCCGGGACCACGAGCAGTACTTC. This chain uses TRBV7-9 with TRBJ2-7; the D gene could be TRBD1 or TRBD2 (5 bases each). The CDR3 covers 14 residues. The germline CDR1 and CDR2 sequences are SEHNR and FQNEAQ (reference sequence). The V gene lost 0 bases and the J gene lost 5 bases, with 11 bases spanning the gap.